A single sample is the source of the 18 T cell receptor delta chains below, sequenced in a study of Vδ1+ human thymocytes. Study-wide points: In the thymus, TRG and TRD repertoires looked highly polyclonal with Gaussian CDR3 lengths.

These receptors' antigens are unknown. RNA was extracted from the cells and then reverse transcribed. CDR3 amplicons came from multiplex PCR with pooled V-gene forward and constant-region reverse primers. TCRdb reanalysed the multiplex PCR reads via CATT. The sample yields about 25,000 delta-chain clones, 25% to 35% seen once. The sample comprised Vdelta1+ gamma-delta thymocytes from the thymus. Described subset: FACS-sorted CD3+ TCRalphabeta- TCRVdelta1+ TCRVdelta2- thymocytes. The origin of the receptors is a boy in the first two years of life who had congenital heart surgery.

To note about this clone: This may come from a read error, since a much larger clone is one base off. The same CDR3 can be traced to other DNA sequences in this sample. The chain couples TRDV1 to TRDJ1; maybe TRDD2 (8 bases). V was trimmed by 0 bases and J by 2 bases, leaving 25 bases between them. The germline gives CDR1 TSWWSYY, CDR2 QGS. This CDR3 contains 20 residues. CDR3 DNA: TGTGCTCTTGGGGAACTCATGGGGGCTTCCTACTGGGGCCGTACCGATAAACTCATCTTT. Translating it yields CALGELMGASYWGRTDKLIF.

The rearrangement joins TRDV1 to TRDJ1; D possibly corresponds to TRDD2 (5 bases). CDR1 is TSWWSYY and CDR2 is QGS in the germline V gene. Trimming shortened V by 3 bases and J by 1 base, and 24 bases separated the two germline ends. This CDR3 spans 19 amino acids. The CDR3 sequence is CALGDQIPARTAITDKLIF. CDR3 DNA sequence: TGTGCTCTTGGGGACCAGATTCCTGCCCGGACTGCAATCACCGATAAACTCATCTTT.

As regards this clone: This may be a read error: a much more frequent sequence differs by one nucleotide. The chain couples TRDV1 to TRDJ1, with 11 positions matching TRDD3. Germline lookup yields CDR1 TSWWSYY and CDR2 QGS. The CDR3 consists of 20 residues. Trimming took 9 bases from V and 0 from J; bases not matched to a gene: 21. CDR3 sequence reads: CALALPVLGDRNGYTDKLIF. CDR3 in DNA: TGTGCTCTAGCACTCCCCGTACTGGGGGATAGGAACGGGTACACCGATAAACTCATCTTT.

This clone was counted only a few times. This sample also contains other DNA sequences that code for the same CDR3. This rearrangement joins TRDV1 to TRDJ1; no clear D gene. The V and J ends lost 0 bases and 0 bases respectively, with 14 bases between them. The CDR3 length is 17 residues. Germline CDR1 and CDR2: TSWWSYY and QGS. CDR3 DNA: TGTGCTCTTGGGGAACTTCTTTCCCACGACTACACCGATAAACTCATCTTT. Translating gives CALGELLSHDYTDKLIF.

This clone was seen a few times. The chain carries TRDV1 and TRDJ2; TRDD3 agrees at 9 bases. CDR3 size: 22 residues. Germline V gene data show CDR1 as TSWWSYY and CDR2 as QGS. Trimming took 0 bases from V and 7 from J; bases not matched to a gene: 24. The CDR3 DNA reads TGTGCTCTTGGGGAACTTTTCCCTCGGATGGGGGATATAACGAGCGACTTAGCACAACTCTTCTTT. Protein sequence: CALGELFPRMGDITSDLAQLFF.

The chain is built from TRDV1 and TRDJ1; no clear D gene. The CDR3 is 22 residues long. Trimming removed 0 bases at V and 0 bases at J, with 29 bases between. Germline values: CDR1 TSWWSYY, CDR2 QGS. This CDR3 is CALGELWPYGRNQLPYTDKLIF. Here the CDR3 DNA reads TGTGCTCTTGGGGAACTATGGCCGTACGGGAGGAACCAGCTGCCGTACACCGATAAACTCATCTTT.

The V gene is TRDV1, the J gene TRDJ1, with TRDD3 matching over 10 bases. The trim removed 3 bases at V and 2 bases at J, leaving 15 bases unmatched. Germline V lookup: CDR1 TSWWSYY, CDR2 QGS. The CDR3 has 19 amino acids. CDR3 nucleotides: TGTGCTCTTGGGGATCTTCACTGGGGGATTTTGTCGGTAACCGATAAACTCATCTTT. Translating gives CALGDLHWGILSVTDKLIF.

The rearrangement uses TRDV1 and TRDJ1; 7 bases fit TRDD3. Germline CDR1 TSWWSYY, CDR2 QGS. The ends lost 1 base at V and 8 bases at J; junction bases unmatched: 13. The CDR3 length is 16 residues. CDR3 DNA: TGTGCTCTTGGGGAACAAGACACGGGGGATCCGCTGAAACTCATCTTT. Translating gives CALGEQDTGDPLKLIF.

This clone was observed a handful of times. The chain has TRDV3 and TRDJ1; D not certain. CDR3 length: 13 residues. Trimming took off 4 bases at V and 2 bases at J, with 14 bases between the two ends. CDR1 and CDR2 (germline): TVYSNPD, GDNSRS (reference sequence). The CDR3, as DNA: TGTGCCTCCCCTAGGGAAGTAACCGATAAACTCATCTTT. Translated: CASPREVTDKLIF.

Comments on this clone: A read error may produce the germline difference seen at one junction end. The chain has TRDV1 and TRDJ1; 12 bases align to TRDD3. Per germline, CDR1 TSWWSYY and CDR2 QGS. This CDR3 region has 21 residues. CDR3 sequence: CALGDDLRSYWGIPHTDKLIF. The CDR3 DNA follows: TGCGCCCTTGGGGACGACCTACGTTCATACTGGGGGATACCCCACACCGATAAACTCATCTTT.

About this clone: A read error may be the cause here, since a much bigger clone is one base away. Other DNA sequences in the sample encode the same CDR3. This rearrangement joins TRDV1 to TRDJ1; 8 nucleotides agree with TRDD3. The CDR3 contains 17 residues. The V gene's germline CDR1 is TSWWSYY and CDR2 QGS. CDR3 loop: CALGESWGTYYTDKLIF. The DNA of the CDR3 is TGTGCCCTTGGGGAGAGCTGGGGGACTTATTACACCGATAAACTCATCTTT.

The chain combines TRDV1 with TRDJ1; possible D gene TRDD2, 5 bases. The ends were cut back, 5 bases at V and 7 bases at J, with 29 bases in the middle. Germline CDR1 TSWWSYY, CDR2 QGS. CDR3 length: 18 amino acids. CDR3 in amino acids: CALGKGRPSLPTGRKLIF. The DNA for the CDR3 is TGTGCTCTTGGGAAAGGGAGGCCTTCGTTGCCTACGGGGCGTAAACTCATCTTT.

This clone was found a few times. This probably arose from a read error, given a far larger clone one base away. The rearrangement uses TRDV2 and TRDJ1; no definite D call. This CDR3 region has 16 residues. Germline lookup yields CDR1 GEAIGNYY and CDR2 EKD. The CDR3 here is CACVEGPSSYTDKRIF. CDR3 nucleotide sequence: TGTGCCTGTGTCGAGGGGCCCTCCTCGTACACCGATAAACGCATCTTT.

The chain carries TRDV1 and TRDJ1; 11 bases are a match to TRDD3. The CDR3 sequence is 19 residues long. Germline CDR1 reads TSWWSYY; CDR2 reads QGS. The ends lost 2 bases at V and 1 base at J; junction bases unmatched: 12. CDR3 nucleotide sequence: TGTGCTCTTGGGGAAACGAGTGAAACTGGGGGATATGGCACCGATAAACTCATCTTT. Translation: CALGETSETGGYGTDKLIF.

With regard to this clone: Being one base from a much bigger clone, this may be a read error. The rearrangement uses TRDV1 and TRDJ1; 7 positions agree with TRDD3. Germline loops: CDR1 TSWWSYY, CDR2 QGS. This CDR3 comprises 18 residues. After removal of 5 bases from V and 0 bases from J, the junction contained 15 bases not matched to a gene. The CDR3 region has the DNA TGTGCTCTTGGGAAACGGTACTCTGGGGGGTTGTACACCGATAAACTCATCTTT. It codes for CALGKRYSGGLYTDKLIF.

This clone turned up a few times. The chain employs TRDV1 and TRDJ1, with D hard to call. The CDR3 runs to 17 residues. The germline CDR1 and CDR2 sequences are TSWWSYY and QGS. Trimming removed 4 bases from V and 3 bases from J, with 21 bases in between. Here the CDR3 DNA reads TGTGCTCTTGGGGGCAGATCCCTCGAGAATCACCCCGATAAACTCATCTTT. This sequence encodes CALGGRSLENHPDKLIF.

The V call is TRDV1, the J call TRDJ1, with TRDD3 matching over 8 bases. Trimming cost V 5 bases and J 8 bases; bases outside gene matches: 19. The CDR3 extends over 17 amino acids. Germline V lookup: CDR1 TSWWSYY, CDR2 QGS. CDR3 loop: CALGKTPRLPGGQKLIF. CDR3 DNA: TGTGCTCTTGGGAAAACCCCCCGACTTCCTGGGGGACAAAAACTCATCTTT.

This clone has ten or more counts. This chain joins TRDV1 and TRDJ1, with 9 nucleotides matching TRDD2. Germline V gene data show CDR1 as TSWWSYY and CDR2 as QGS. Trimming took 4 bases from V and 11 from J; bases not matched to a gene: 17. The CDR3 contains 16 residues. The CDR3 protein is CALGAILPTGITGLIF. CDR3 bases: TGTGCTCTTGGGGCCATCCTTCCTACAGGGATTACAGGGCTCATCTTT.